This note documents a single T cell receptor (beta chain) sequence. Per the germline V gene, CDR1 is SGHNT and CDR2 is YENEEA. Trimming removed 3 bases from V and 2 bases from J; junction bases left unmatched: 15. The CDR3 is 19 amino acids. This sample stems from a study of T cell changes during pregnancy in multiple sclerosis. Libraries were prepared by immunoSEQ multiplex PCR; TCRdb keeps only in-frame clonotypes and omits some of them. The data show 75,000 to 80,000 clones, with just over 90% seen just once and 2.5% to 3% held by the top ten. The chain combines TRBV11-3 with TRBJ2-1, with TRBD2 matching over 8 bases. The sequencing used peripheral blood, collected after pregnancy. The receptor's source is a female donor in good health, enrolled as a control in a pregnancy study. CDR3 loop: CASSLPIPGGRWAYNEQFF. CDR3 nucleotides: TGTGCCAGCAGCTTGCCCATCCCCGGCGGGAGGTGGGCCTACAATGAGCAGTTCTTC.